Shown below are 9 T cell receptor beta chains from a single sample sequenced in a study of beta chain features in type 1 diabetes. Expressed TCRB transcripts were sequenced, since all the RNA that had been isolated was reverse transcribed. Assay: immunoSEQ multiplex PCR; the TCRdb copy retains only in-frame clones and omits some. The profile covers some 900,000 clones, with around a sixth appearing a single time and about 0.02% taken by the ten largest. Material for sequencing was naive CD4+ T cells from blood. All receptors derive from a woman between 18 and 29 years old in good health.

This clone has a handful of counts. The chain has TRBV5-1 and TRBJ2-5; 13 nucleotides agree with TRBD2. The CDR3 totals 15 residues. Germline CDR1 is SGHRS and CDR2 is YFSETQ. V shed 4 bases and J 5 bases; nucleotides not matched to a gene: 5. The CDR3 DNA reads as TGCGCCAGCAGCCTGGGACTAGCGGGATTCGAGACCCAGTACTTC. Translation gives CASSLGLAGFETQYF.

In this sample, this clone turned up a few times. This chain uses TRBV4-3 with TRBJ2-3; possibly TRBD1 for D (5 bases). Germline CDR1 and CDR2: LGHNA and YSLEER. V lost 0 bases, J lost 2 bases, and 9 bases lay in between. This CDR3 region has 15 residues. CDR3 bases: TGCGCCAGCAGCCAAGAGATTGGACACACAGATACGCAGTATTTT. Its protein product is CASSQEIGHTDTQYF.

This clone was seen more than once but under ten times. This chain links TRBV9 with TRBJ1-3, with 8 bases matching TRBD1. CDR1 is SGDLS and CDR2 is YYNGEE in the germline V gene. This CDR3 is built from 18 residues. The V segment lost 4 bases and the J segment 2 bases; nucleotides outside the gene matches: 14. The CDR3 reads CASSLLQGDLRAGNTIYF. CDR3 bases: TGTGCCAGCAGCTTGTTACAGGGGGATCTAAGGGCTGGAAACACCATATATTTT.

This clone was detected a few times. V usage is TRBV5-4 and J usage is TRBJ2-7; 9 positions match TRBD1. CDR3 length: 14 residues. Germline CDR1 reads SGHNT; CDR2 reads YYREEE (reference sequence). The ends lost 3 bases at V and 10 bases at J; junction bases unmatched: 11. The CDR3 nucleotides read TGTGCCAGCAGCTCCCCCGGGACAGGGAATCGTCAGTACTTC. As protein: CASSSPGTGNRQYF.

This clone was seen more than once but under ten times. The chain combines TRBV4-1 with TRBJ2-1; 8 bases map to TRBD2. The V and J ends lost 1 base and 10 bases, in that order; junction bases with no gene match: 9. The CDR3 is 15 residues long. Germline loops: CDR1 MGHRA, CDR2 YSYEKL. CDR3 sequence reads: CASSQVAGGSPEQFF. CDR3 coding DNA: TGCGCCAGCAGCCAAGTGGCGGGAGGATCCCCCGAGCAGTTCTTC.

The CDR3 DNA sequence: TGCGCCAGCAGCCGCGGACAGGGGGGCTACAATGAGCAGTTCTTC. It specifies CASSRGQGGYNEQFF. The chain couples TRBV4-3 to TRBJ2-1; TRBD1 aligns across 10 bases. Germline values: CDR1 LGHNA, CDR2 YSLEER. This CDR3 is built from 15 residues. The V segment lost 4 bases and the J segment 3 bases; nucleotides outside the gene matches: 3.

This clone has more than one count but fewer than ten. Other DNA sequences in this sample translate to the same CDR3. V is TRBV11-2 and J is TRBJ2-7; D might be TRBD2 (5 bases). The CDR3 loop spans 12 amino acids. In germline, CDR1 is SGHAT, CDR2 FQNNGV. V was pared by 5 bases and J by 3 bases, with 8 bases between. The DNA of the CDR3 is TGTGCCAGCAGCCGGACTGGCTACGAGCAGTACTTC. Amino acid sequence: CASSRTGYEQYF.

This clone was detected a few times. V and J are TRBV7-9 and TRBJ2-2; no clear D. Germline V gene lookup returns CDR1 SEHNR and CDR2 FQNEAQ (reference sequence). This CDR3 region has 14 residues. Trimming left V 5 bases short and J 11 bases short, with 18 bases between. For the CDR3, the DNA is TGTGCCAGCAGCCCCAGGCTCCGAGTGACTGAGCTGTTTTTT. As protein: CASSPRLRVTELFF.

In this sample, this clone turned up a few times. This sequence joins TRBV6-1 and TRBJ1-2; D ambiguous. CDR3 size: 12 residues. CDR1 is MNHNS, CDR2 SASEGT, per germline. V was shortened by 10 bases and J by 4 bases, with 13 bases between the two germline ends. The CDR3 nucleotides read TGTGCCACCCGGGTTCAGTTCTATGGCTACACCTTC. Residues: CATRVQFYGYTF.